Listed below are T cell receptor beta chains from one sample, sequenced in a study of blood T cell repertoires in COVID-19. Profiled with immunoSEQ multiplex PCR; TCRdb holds only in-frame clones, not every one. The table records roughly 380,000 clones, over 75% of them present only once. Sample: PBMCs or T cells enriched from blood (not recorded which). The source is a man younger than 40 who had recovered from COVID-19. Each CDR3 is given with its conserved first and last residue. The D gene is left open where the match is weak. Clone size appears in some rows only: once, few, many, or a class for an expanded clone.

J gene: TRBJ2-1; clone size: few; V gene: TRBV30; D gene: TRBD2; CDR3 protein: CAWLEGGGFWNEQFF; CDR3 DNA: TGTGCCTGGTTAGAGGGCGGGGGGTTCTGGAATGAGCAGTTCTTC
J gene: TRBJ1-1; clone size: once; V gene: TRBV6-5; D gene: -; CDR3 protein: CASRISGGNTEAFF; CDR3 DNA: TGTGCCAGCAGGATCTCCGGGGGTAACACTGAAGCTTTCTTT
J gene: TRBJ1-1; clone size: -; V gene: TRBV3-1/TRBV3-2; D gene: TRBD1; CDR3 protein: CASSSPGVGQNEAFF; CDR3 DNA: TGTGCCAGCAGCTCCCCCGGTGTGGGACAGAATGAAGCTTTCTTT
J gene: TRBJ2-7; clone size: once; V gene: TRBV6-5; D gene: -; CDR3 protein: CASRPTGYYEQYF; CDR3 DNA: TGTGCCAGCAGGCCGACAGGTTACTACGAGCAGTACTTC
J gene: TRBJ1-2; clone size: -; V gene: TRBV27; D gene: -; CDR3 protein: CASRTPSSAGYTF; CDR3 DNA: TGTGCCAGCAGGACCCCTAGCTCGGCGGGCTACACCTTC
J gene: TRBJ1-2; clone size: -; V gene: TRBV10-1; D gene: -; CDR3 protein: CASSEKRRGDGYTF; CDR3 DNA: TGCGCCAGCAGTGAGAAACGCAGGGGTGATGGCTACACCTTC
J gene: TRBJ2-5; clone size: -; V gene: TRBV5-1; D gene: -; CDR3 protein: CASSLDVTGSTQETQYF; CDR3 DNA: TGCGCCAGCAGCTTGGATGTCACAGGGAGTACCCAAGAGACCCAGTACTTC
J gene: TRBJ1-4; clone size: once; V gene: TRBV5-1; D gene: TRBD1; CDR3 protein: CASSLGYGDRGDEKLFF; CDR3 DNA: TGCGCCAGCAGCTTGGGCTATGGGGACAGGGGTGATGAAAAACTGTTTTTT
J gene: TRBJ1-2; clone size: -; V gene: TRBV30; D gene: TRBD1; CDR3 protein: CAAETGRDGYTF; CDR3 DNA: TGTGCCGCGGAGACAGGGAGAGACGGCTACACCTTC
J gene: TRBJ1-5; clone size: -; V gene: TRBV19; D gene: -; CDR3 protein: CASTDILSNQPQHF; CDR3 DNA: TGTGCCAGTACCGACATCCTTAGCAATCAGCCCCAGCATTTT
J gene: TRBJ1-2; clone size: -; V gene: TRBV18; D gene: -; CDR3 protein: CASSPPGGESLNYGYTF; CDR3 DNA: TGTGCCAGCTCACCACCGGGCGGGGAGTCCCTTAACTATGGCTACACCTTC
J gene: TRBJ1-4; clone size: -; V gene: TRBV2; D gene: -; CDR3 protein: CASSEWSYTGYEKLFF; CDR3 DNA: TGTGCCAGCAGTGAATGGAGTTATACAGGGTATGAAAAACTGTTTTTT
J gene: TRBJ1-5; clone size: -; V gene: TRBV19; D gene: TRBD1; CDR3 protein: CASWGDRGQPQHF; CDR3 DNA: TGTGCCAGTTGGGGGGACAGGGGACAGCCCCAGCATTTT
J gene: TRBJ2-3; clone size: -; V gene: TRBV30; D gene: -; CDR3 protein: CATTPHPRTSTSTDTQYF; CDR3 DNA: TGTGCAACCACGCCCCATCCCCGAACCTCGACTAGCACAGATACGCAGTATTTT
J gene: TRBJ2-3; clone size: -; V gene: TRBV2; D gene: -; CDR3 protein: CASSEKTETDTQYF; CDR3 DNA: TGTGCCAGCAGTGAGAAGACAGAGACAGATACGCAGTATTTT
J gene: TRBJ2-7; clone size: -; V gene: TRBV9; D gene: -; CDR3 protein: CASTPGGSGEQYF; CDR3 DNA: TGTGCCAGCACACCGGGGGGCTCGGGAGAGCAGTACTTC
J gene: TRBJ1-4; clone size: -; V gene: TRBV5-4; D gene: TRBD1; CDR3 protein: CASSYGGQGNEKLFF; CDR3 DNA: TGTGCCAGCAGCTATGGTGGACAGGGTAATGAAAAACTGTTTTTT
J gene: TRBJ2-7; clone size: -; V gene: TRBV6-1; D gene: -; CDR3 protein: CASSESVAAPYEQYF; CDR3 DNA: TGTGCCAGCAGTGAATCCGTAGCGGCACCCTACGAGCAGTACTTC
J gene: TRBJ1-2; clone size: -; V gene: TRBV3-1/TRBV3-2; D gene: TRBD1; CDR3 protein: CASSQDTAGGGYTF; CDR3 DNA: TGTGCCAGCAGCCAAGATACGGCAGGGGGTGGCTACACCTTC
J gene: TRBJ1-5; clone size: -; V gene: TRBV6-5; D gene: -; CDR3 protein: CASRRDFAQPQHF; CDR3 DNA: TGTGCCAGCAGGCGGGATTTCGCGCAGCCCCAGCATTTT
J gene: TRBJ2-7; clone size: -; V gene: TRBV11-2; D gene: TRBD1; CDR3 protein: CASSIGTGGYEQYF; CDR3 DNA: TGTGCCAGCAGCATCGGGACAGGGGGCTACGAGCAGTACTTC
J gene: TRBJ1-3; clone size: -; V gene: TRBV18; D gene: TRBD1; CDR3 protein: CASSLDRGRAGNTIYF; CDR3 DNA: TGTGCCAGCTCACTGGACAGGGGGCGAGCTGGAAACACCATATATTTT
J gene: TRBJ1-3; clone size: -; V gene: TRBV5-4; D gene: -; CDR3 protein: CASSPGGTSSSGNTIYF; CDR3 DNA: TGTGCCAGCAGCCCGGGGGGGACATCAAGCTCTGGAAACACCATATATTTT
J gene: TRBJ2-1; clone size: -; V gene: TRBV19; D gene: -; CDR3 protein: CASSIPGTYNEQFF; CDR3 DNA: TGTGCCAGTAGTATTCCCGGGACCTACAATGAGCAGTTCTTC
J gene: TRBJ2-7; clone size: -; V gene: TRBV6-5; D gene: -; CDR3 protein: CASSHTGSYEQYF; CDR3 DNA: TGTGCCAGCAGCCACACGGGCTCCTACGAGCAGTACTTC
J gene: TRBJ2-1; clone size: -; V gene: TRBV19; D gene: TRBD2; CDR3 protein: CASSFLAGGTKDEQFF; CDR3 DNA: TGTGCCAGTAGTTTTCTAGCGGGGGGGACTAAGGATGAGCAGTTCTTC
J gene: TRBJ1-1; clone size: -; V gene: TRBV14; D gene: -; CDR3 protein: CASSLYLTGGTEAFF; CDR3 DNA: TGTGCCAGCAGCCTCTACTTGACGGGAGGCACTGAAGCTTTCTTT